These T cell receptor beta chains were read from a single sample in a study of blood T cell repertoires in COVID-19. Generated by immunoSEQ multiplex PCR, the TCRdb table keeps only in-frame clones and is missing some. The sample carries 25,000 to 35,000 clones, 68% recorded once. The sequenced sample was peripheral blood. Receptor source: a human donor in a cohort sampled during active COVID-19. Both conserved end residues are part of each CDR3. The order of the fields is D gene, clone size, J gene, CDR3 length, V gene, CDR3 DNA, CDR3 protein. D genes are given only for firm matches. The size of a clone is reported for some rows only, either as once, few or many, or as a class for expanded clones.

d_gene: TRBD1; abundance: .; j_gene: TRBJ1-2; len: 16; v_gene: TRBV19; CDR3nt: TGTGCCAGTAGTTCCGGAGGGGACAGAGCTAACTATGGCTACACCTTC; CDR3aa: CASSSGGDRANYGYTF
d_gene: TRBD2; abundance: .; j_gene: TRBJ2-1; len: 16; v_gene: TRBV5-5; CDR3nt: TGTGCCAGCAGACTGACTGGGCTAGCGGCGATCAATGAGCAGTTCTTC; CDR3aa: CASRLTGLAAINEQFF
d_gene: .; abundance: .; j_gene: TRBJ2-6; len: 15; v_gene: TRBV11-3; CDR3nt: TGTGCCAGCAGCGGGGGGAGCTCTGGGGCCAACGTCCTGACTTTC; CDR3aa: CASSGGSSGANVLTF
d_gene: .; abundance: .; j_gene: TRBJ1-3; len: 15; v_gene: TRBV15; CDR3nt: TGTGCCACCAGCAGAGATCGATGGACAAGAAACACCATATATTTT; CDR3aa: CATSRDRWTRNTIYF
d_gene: TRBD1; abundance: .; j_gene: TRBJ1-5; len: 18; v_gene: TRBV2; CDR3nt: TGTGCCAGCAGTTCTCCCCAGGGGGCAGGGGTCGGCAATCAGCCCCAGCATTTT; CDR3aa: CASSSPQGAGVGNQPQHF
d_gene: .; abundance: .; j_gene: TRBJ1-6; len: 13; v_gene: TRBV10-3; CDR3nt: TGTGCCATCGCGAGGTCGGATAATTCACCCCTCCACTTT; CDR3aa: CAIARSDNSPLHF
d_gene: .; abundance: .; j_gene: TRBJ2-7; len: 13; v_gene: TRBV9; CDR3nt: TGTGCCAGCAGCGTATTGCGGGAAGGCGAGCAGTACTTC; CDR3aa: CASSVLREGEQYF
d_gene: TRBD1; abundance: .; j_gene: TRBJ2-7; len: 13; v_gene: TRBV5-1; CDR3nt: TGCGCCAGCAGCCCCGACAGGGGCTACGAGCAGTACTTC; CDR3aa: CASSPDRGYEQYF
d_gene: .; abundance: once; j_gene: TRBJ2-3; len: 17; v_gene: TRBV6-2/TRBV6-3; CDR3nt: TGTGCCAGCAGTTACTCGCGCGGAGAACCCTACACAGATACGCAGTATTTT; CDR3aa: CASSYSRGEPYTDTQYF
d_gene: .; abundance: few; j_gene: TRBJ2-4; len: 17; v_gene: TRBV1; CDR3nt: TGCACCAGCAGCTGCCCGACAGGGGCGATGGACAAAAACATTCAGTACTTC; CDR3aa: CTSSCPTGAMDKNIQYF
d_gene: .; abundance: .; j_gene: TRBJ2-4; len: 16; v_gene: TRBV19; CDR3nt: TGTGCCAGTAGTAACTCGGACTACGGAGTGGGAAACATTCAGTACTTC; CDR3aa: CASSNSDYGVGNIQYF
d_gene: .; abundance: .; j_gene: TRBJ2-3; len: 17; v_gene: TRBV7-9; CDR3nt: TGTGCCAGCAGCTTAGCCCCCAGGGCGGGGTTCACAGATACGCAGTATTTT; CDR3aa: CASSLAPRAGFTDTQYF
d_gene: .; abundance: .; j_gene: TRBJ2-1; len: 14; v_gene: TRBV7-9; CDR3nt: TGTGCCAGCAGCCCCGGGTCCTCCTACAATGAGCAGTTCTTC; CDR3aa: CASSPGSSYNEQFF
d_gene: .; abundance: once; j_gene: TRBJ2-7; len: 12; v_gene: TRBV6-6; CDR3nt: TGTGCCAGCAGTCGTGACACCTACGAGCAGTACTTC; CDR3aa: CASSRDTYEQYF
d_gene: TRBD1; abundance: .; j_gene: TRBJ1-5; len: 16; v_gene: TRBV7-4; CDR3nt: TGTGCCAGCAGCTTAAGGGGGGACAGGGGAGATCAGCCCCAGCATTTT; CDR3aa: CASSLRGDRGDQPQHF
d_gene: TRBD2; abundance: .; j_gene: TRBJ2-7; len: 17; v_gene: TRBV4-1; CDR3nt: TGCGCCAGCAGCCCCGGGACTAGCGGGAGAGGGAGTGGGGAGCAGTACTTC; CDR3aa: CASSPGTSGRGSGEQYF
d_gene: .; abundance: once; j_gene: TRBJ2-5; len: 11; v_gene: TRBV20-1; CDR3nt: TGCAGTGCTAGTCAACAAGAGACCCAGTACTTC; CDR3aa: CSASQQETQYF
d_gene: TRBD2; abundance: few; j_gene: TRBJ2-3; len: 19; v_gene: TRBV9; CDR3nt: TGTGCCAGCAGCATGACAACCCTTTGGACTAGCCGGGGCACAGATACGCAGTATTTT; CDR3aa: CASSMTTLWTSRGTDTQYF
d_gene: TRBD1; abundance: few; j_gene: TRBJ2-7; len: 14; v_gene: TRBV11-2; CDR3nt: TGTGCCAGCAGCTCGAACAGGGGGCGCCCCGAGCAGTACTTC; CDR3aa: CASSSNRGRPEQYF
d_gene: .; abundance: .; j_gene: TRBJ1-2; len: 13; v_gene: TRBV7-9; CDR3nt: TGTGCCAGCAGCTTAGAACAGGGTGGTGGCTACACCTTC; CDR3aa: CASSLEQGGGYTF
d_gene: .; abundance: .; j_gene: TRBJ2-7; len: 13; v_gene: TRBV7-2; CDR3nt: TGTGCCAGCAGCTTTGACAGACAAAGGGAGCAGTACTTC; CDR3aa: CASSFDRQREQYF
d_gene: TRBD2; abundance: .; j_gene: TRBJ2-3; len: 16; v_gene: TRBV2; CDR3nt: TGTGCCAGCAGTGAAAGAGCGGGAGGGACCACAGATACGCAGTATTTT; CDR3aa: CASSERAGGTTDTQYF
d_gene: .; abundance: .; j_gene: TRBJ2-5; len: 11; v_gene: TRBV5-4; CDR3nt: TGTGCCAGCAGCTCGACTCAGACCCAGTACTTC; CDR3aa: CASSSTQTQYF
d_gene: .; abundance: .; j_gene: TRBJ2-7; len: 14; v_gene: TRBV9; CDR3nt: TGTGCCAGCAGCGAGGCCGCCTCGGGGTACGAGCAGTACTTC; CDR3aa: CASSEAASGYEQYF
d_gene: .; abundance: .; j_gene: TRBJ1-2; len: 13; v_gene: TRBV7-9; CDR3nt: TGTGCCAGCACCCGGGCGGGGATTGGTGGCTACACCTTC; CDR3aa: CASTRAGIGGYTF
d_gene: TRBD1; abundance: .; j_gene: TRBJ1-2; len: 13; v_gene: TRBV7-8; CDR3nt: TGTGCCAGCAGCCTCCGGACAGGTGGAGGCTACACCTTC; CDR3aa: CASSLRTGGGYTF
d_gene: TRBD1; abundance: .; j_gene: TRBJ1-1; len: 17; v_gene: TRBV4-1; CDR3nt: TGCGCCAGCAGCCAACGTGGGCAGGGGGCTTTGGGCACTGAAGCTTTCTTT; CDR3aa: CASSQRGQGALGTEAFF
d_gene: TRBD2; abundance: .; j_gene: TRBJ2-5; len: 13; v_gene: TRBV2; CDR3nt: TGTGCCAGCAGTGCTGCGGGAGGAGAGACCCAGTACTTC; CDR3aa: CASSAAGGETQYF
d_gene: TRBD1; abundance: .; j_gene: TRBJ2-5; len: 14; v_gene: TRBV10-2; CDR3nt: TGCGCCAGCGGCCTCCGGGACAGGGAAGAGACCCAGTACTTC; CDR3aa: CASGLRDREETQYF
d_gene: .; abundance: .; j_gene: TRBJ2-3; len: 15; v_gene: TRBV11-3; CDR3nt: TGTGCCAGCAGCATCAACAGGGTTAGCACAGATACGCAGTATTTT; CDR3aa: CASSINRVSTDTQYF
d_gene: .; abundance: many; j_gene: TRBJ2-7; len: 14; v_gene: TRBV2; CDR3nt: TGTGCCAGCAGTTGGGCAGGGCTCTCCTACGAGCAGTACTTC; CDR3aa: CASSWAGLSYEQYF
d_gene: .; abundance: once; j_gene: TRBJ1-2; len: 12; v_gene: TRBV7-8; CDR3nt: TGTGCCAGCAGCCCCAATATACGGGGCTACACCTTC; CDR3aa: CASSPNIRGYTF
d_gene: TRBD1; abundance: .; j_gene: TRBJ2-5; len: 15; v_gene: TRBV5-5; CDR3nt: TGTGCCAGCACCGACGGACAGGGGAAGGGAGAGACCCAGTACTTC; CDR3aa: CASTDGQGKGETQYF
d_gene: TRBD1; abundance: .; j_gene: TRBJ1-1; len: 15; v_gene: TRBV5-1; CDR3nt: TGCGCCAGCAGCTTGTTAGGGGACAGCGTCACTGAAGCTTTCTTT; CDR3aa: CASSLLGDSVTEAFF
d_gene: TRBD1; abundance: .; j_gene: TRBJ1-2; len: 13; v_gene: TRBV6-5; CDR3nt: TGTGCCAGCAAGGGGGCAGAAGGCTATGGCTACACCTTC; CDR3aa: CASKGAEGYGYTF
d_gene: .; abundance: once; j_gene: TRBJ2-6; len: 17; v_gene: TRBV21-1; CDR3nt: TGTGCCAGATTTACCCGGGAGGTAATCTCTGGGGCCAACGTCCTGACTTTC; CDR3aa: CARFTREVISGANVLTF
d_gene: TRBD2; abundance: .; j_gene: TRBJ2-1; len: 14; v_gene: TRBV27; CDR3nt: TGTGCCACCTTCGCTAGCGGGAGGTTAAATGAGCAGTTCTTC; CDR3aa: CATFASGRLNEQFF
d_gene: TRBD1; abundance: .; j_gene: TRBJ2-1; len: 15; v_gene: TRBV18; CDR3nt: TGTGCCAGCTCACCAAGACAGGGGAATTACAATGAGCAGTTCTTC; CDR3aa: CASSPRQGNYNEQFF
d_gene: TRBD1; abundance: .; j_gene: TRBJ1-6; len: 16; v_gene: TRBV27; CDR3nt: TGTGCCAGCAGTTTAAAAGGAACAGGGGTTGTTTCACCCCTCCACTTT; CDR3aa: CASSLKGTGVVSPLHF
d_gene: TRBD2; abundance: many; j_gene: TRBJ2-2; len: 16; v_gene: TRBV5-1; CDR3nt: TGCGCCAGTGGCTCAAGCGGGAGGGCCAAAGACGGGGAGCTGTTTTTT; CDR3aa: CASGSSGRAKDGELFF
d_gene: .; abundance: few; j_gene: TRBJ2-7; len: 14; v_gene: TRBV6-2/TRBV6-3; CDR3nt: TGTGCCAGCAGCTCTATTACAGGGTTCTACGAGCAGTACTTC; CDR3aa: CASSSITGFYEQYF
d_gene: TRBD2; abundance: .; j_gene: TRBJ2-1; len: 16; v_gene: TRBV7-8; CDR3nt: TGTGCCAGCAGCCCACGGACTAGCGGGGGGAGTGGTGAGCAGTTCTTC; CDR3aa: CASSPRTSGGSGEQFF
d_gene: TRBD1; abundance: .; j_gene: TRBJ1-5; len: 16; v_gene: TRBV27; CDR3nt: TGTGCCAGCAGTTTAAAGGTTAGCAGGGGGAATCAGCCCCAGCATTTT; CDR3aa: CASSLKVSRGNQPQHF
d_gene: TRBD1; abundance: .; j_gene: TRBJ2-6; len: 18; v_gene: TRBV18; CDR3nt: TGTGCCAGCTCTAACGTGAGACAGGGTCTATCTGGGGCCAACGTCCTGACTTTC; CDR3aa: CASSNVRQGLSGANVLTF
d_gene: .; abundance: .; j_gene: TRBJ1-2; len: 12; v_gene: TRBV24-1; CDR3nt: TGTGCCACCAGCGACAGAAGCTCGGGCTACACCTTC; CDR3aa: CATSDRSSGYTF
d_gene: TRBD2; abundance: .; j_gene: TRBJ2-2; len: 18; v_gene: TRBV28; CDR3nt: TGTGCCAGCACCCAAGGGCTGGGTAGCGGGATATTAACCGGGGAGCTGTTTTTT; CDR3aa: CASTQGLGSGILTGELFF
d_gene: TRBD2; abundance: .; j_gene: TRBJ2-7; len: 14; v_gene: TRBV28; CDR3nt: TGTGCCAGCAGGGAAGCGGGAGGAAACTACGAGCAGTACTTC; CDR3aa: CASREAGGNYEQYF
d_gene: TRBD1; abundance: .; j_gene: TRBJ1-3; len: 16; v_gene: TRBV13; CDR3nt: TGTGCCAGCAGCTTCAAGACCGGGACAGGGAGCAACACCATATATTTT; CDR3aa: CASSFKTGTGSNTIYF
d_gene: TRBD1; abundance: .; j_gene: TRBJ2-3; len: 14; v_gene: TRBV2; CDR3nt: TGTGCCAGCGCCCAGGGGGCGAGCACAGATACGCAGTATTTT; CDR3aa: CASAQGASTDTQYF
d_gene: TRBD1; abundance: once; j_gene: TRBJ2-7; len: 13; v_gene: TRBV5-8; CDR3nt: TGTGCCAGCAGCAAGACAGGGATGACCGAGCAGTACTTC; CDR3aa: CASSKTGMTEQYF
d_gene: TRBD1; abundance: .; j_gene: TRBJ1-1; len: 14; v_gene: TRBV3-1/TRBV3-2; CDR3nt: TGTGCCAGCAGCCTCCGGGACAGGGGGCCTGAAGCTTTCTTT; CDR3aa: CASSLRDRGPEAFF